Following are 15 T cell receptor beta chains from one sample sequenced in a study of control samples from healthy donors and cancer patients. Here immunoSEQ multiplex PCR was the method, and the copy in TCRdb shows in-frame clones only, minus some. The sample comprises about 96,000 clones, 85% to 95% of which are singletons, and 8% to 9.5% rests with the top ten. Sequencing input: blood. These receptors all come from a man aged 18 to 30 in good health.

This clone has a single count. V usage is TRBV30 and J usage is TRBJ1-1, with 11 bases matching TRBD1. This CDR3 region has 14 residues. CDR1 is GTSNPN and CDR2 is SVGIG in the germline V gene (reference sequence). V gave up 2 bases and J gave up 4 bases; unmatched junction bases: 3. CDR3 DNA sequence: TGTGCCTGGAGTAGGACAGGGGGCATCACTGAAGCTTTCTTT. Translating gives CAWSRTGGITEAFF.

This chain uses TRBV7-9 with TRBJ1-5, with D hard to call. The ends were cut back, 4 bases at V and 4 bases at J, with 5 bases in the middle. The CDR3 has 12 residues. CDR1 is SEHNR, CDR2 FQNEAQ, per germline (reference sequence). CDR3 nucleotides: TGTGCCAGCAGCTCGCGAAATCAGCCCCAGCATTTT. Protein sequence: CASSSRNQPQHF.

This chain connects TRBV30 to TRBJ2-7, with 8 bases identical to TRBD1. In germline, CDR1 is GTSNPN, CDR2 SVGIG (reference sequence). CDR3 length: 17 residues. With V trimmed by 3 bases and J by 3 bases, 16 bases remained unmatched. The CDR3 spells CAWRPRGRFPPHYEQYF. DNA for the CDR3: TGTGCCTGGAGGCCCAGGGGGCGCTTCCCCCCCCACTACGAGCAGTACTTC.

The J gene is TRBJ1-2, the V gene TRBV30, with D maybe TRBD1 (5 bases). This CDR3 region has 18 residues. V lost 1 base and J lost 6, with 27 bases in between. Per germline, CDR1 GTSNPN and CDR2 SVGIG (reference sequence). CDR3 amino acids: CAWSGHGEQGPVRDGYTF. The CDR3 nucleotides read TGTGCCTGGAGTGGGCACGGGGAGCAGGGACCCGTTCGAGATGGCTACACCTTC.

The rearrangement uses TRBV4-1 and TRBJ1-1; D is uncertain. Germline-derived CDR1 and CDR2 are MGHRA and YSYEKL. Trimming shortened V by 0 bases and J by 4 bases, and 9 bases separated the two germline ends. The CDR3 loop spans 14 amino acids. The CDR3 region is CASSQEGSATEAFF. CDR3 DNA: TGCGCCAGCAGCCAAGAAGGGTCGGCCACTGAAGCTTTCTTT.

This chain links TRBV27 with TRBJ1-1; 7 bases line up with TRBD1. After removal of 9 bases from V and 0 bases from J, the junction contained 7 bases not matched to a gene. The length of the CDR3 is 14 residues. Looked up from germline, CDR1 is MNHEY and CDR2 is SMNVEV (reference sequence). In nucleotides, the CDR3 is TGTGCCAGTAGGGACAGAGAATTGAACACTGAAGCTTTCTTT. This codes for CASRDRELNTEAFF.

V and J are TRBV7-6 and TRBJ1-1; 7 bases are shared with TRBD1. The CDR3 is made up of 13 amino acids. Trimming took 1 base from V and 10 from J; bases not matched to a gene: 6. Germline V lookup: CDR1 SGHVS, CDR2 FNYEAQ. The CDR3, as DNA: TGTGCCAGCAGCTTAGAAAGGGGGCGGGCAGCTTTCTTT. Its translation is CASSLERGRAAFF. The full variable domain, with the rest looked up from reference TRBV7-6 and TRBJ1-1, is GAGVSQSPRYKVTKRGQDVALRCDPISGHVSLYWYRQALGQGPEFLTYFNYEAQQDKSGLPNDRFSAERPEGSISTLTIQRTEQRDSAMYRCASSLERGRAAFFGQGTRLTVV.

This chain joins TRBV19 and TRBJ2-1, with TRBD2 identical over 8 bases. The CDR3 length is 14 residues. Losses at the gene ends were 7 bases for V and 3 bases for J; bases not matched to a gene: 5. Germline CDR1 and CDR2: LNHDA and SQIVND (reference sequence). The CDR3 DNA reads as TGTGCCAGTACCAGCGGGGGAATCTACAATGAGCAGTTCTTC. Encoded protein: CASTSGGIYNEQFF.

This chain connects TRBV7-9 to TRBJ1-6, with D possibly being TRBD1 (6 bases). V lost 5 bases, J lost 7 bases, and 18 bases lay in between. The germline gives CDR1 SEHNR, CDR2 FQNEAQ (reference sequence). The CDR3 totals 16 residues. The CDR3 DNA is TGTGCCAGCAGCACCACAGGGCAGGAAGAGAATTCACCCCTCCACTTT. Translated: CASSTTGQEENSPLHF.

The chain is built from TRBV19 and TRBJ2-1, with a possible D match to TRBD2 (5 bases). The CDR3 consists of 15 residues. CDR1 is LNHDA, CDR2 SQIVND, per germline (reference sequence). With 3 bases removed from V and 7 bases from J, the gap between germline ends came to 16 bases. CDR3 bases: TGTGCCAGTAGTATCTCTGGACTTGGGGTAAATGAGCAGTTCTTC. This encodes CASSISGLGVNEQFF. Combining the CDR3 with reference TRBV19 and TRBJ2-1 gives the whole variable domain DGGITQSPKYLFRKEGQNVTLSCEQNLNHDAMYWYRQDPGQGLRLIYYSQIVNDFQKGDIAEGYSVSREKKESFPLTVTSAQKNPTAFYLCASSISGLGVNEQFFGPGTRLTVL.

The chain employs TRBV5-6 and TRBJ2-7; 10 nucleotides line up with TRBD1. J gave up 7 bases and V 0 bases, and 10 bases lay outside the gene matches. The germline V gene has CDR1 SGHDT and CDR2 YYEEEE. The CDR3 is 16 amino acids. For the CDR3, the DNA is TGTGCCAGCAGCTTGGGGCGACAGGGGGCGTACCGGGAGCAGTACTTC. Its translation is CASSLGRQGAYREQYF.

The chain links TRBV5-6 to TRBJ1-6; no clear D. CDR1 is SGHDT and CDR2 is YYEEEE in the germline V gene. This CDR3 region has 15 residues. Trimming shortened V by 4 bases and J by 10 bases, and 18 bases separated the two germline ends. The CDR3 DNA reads TGTGCCAGCAGCCCCCAAGGAGTCAAGGGATCACCCCTCCACTTT. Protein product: CASSPQGVKGSPLHF.

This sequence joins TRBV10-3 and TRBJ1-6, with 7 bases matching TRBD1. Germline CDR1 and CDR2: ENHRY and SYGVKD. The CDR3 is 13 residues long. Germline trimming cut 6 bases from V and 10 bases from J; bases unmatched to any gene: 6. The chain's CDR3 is CAIRGTADSPLHF. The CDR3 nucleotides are TGTGCCATCAGAGGGACAGCGGACTCACCCCTCCACTTT.

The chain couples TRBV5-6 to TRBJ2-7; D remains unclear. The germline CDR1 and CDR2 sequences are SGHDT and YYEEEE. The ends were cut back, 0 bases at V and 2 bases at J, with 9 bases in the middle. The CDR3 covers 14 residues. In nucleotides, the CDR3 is TGTGCCAGCAGCTTGGGGGCAGGCCCCTACGAGCAGTACTTC. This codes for CASSLGAGPYEQYF.

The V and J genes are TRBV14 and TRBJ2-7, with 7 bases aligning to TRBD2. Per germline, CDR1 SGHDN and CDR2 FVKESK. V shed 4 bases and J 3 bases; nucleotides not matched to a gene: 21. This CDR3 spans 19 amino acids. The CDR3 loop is CASSPRDFLLSGDYYEQYF. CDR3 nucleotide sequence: TGTGCCAGCAGCCCCCGGGACTTCCTACTTTCCGGGGACTACTACGAGCAGTACTTC.